The 18 T cell receptor beta chains listed next were all sequenced from one sample in a study of T cells in Graves' hyperthyroidism and ophthalmopathy (dated by TCRdb to about 2019). Library generation was performed with multiplex PCR. The sample was run on an Illumina HiSeq 2000. The TCR beta CDR3 regions were amplified from the RNA transcripts. The first round of RT-PCR for the TCR CDR3 was performed with the HTBI primer set and the Qiagen OneStep RT-PCR kit. Clones were called with MiXCR by TCRdb after fastp trimmed the public reads at Q25, and only in-frame beta chains were retained. When rows share a CDR3 protein, they turn into one entry using the most common DNA and genes. The sample table records hundreds of thousands of distinct CDR3 sequences; around 16% of these occur just once. Together, the top ten hold roughly 3.3% of the sample. Sequencing was done on a sample of blood. The origin of the receptors is a woman in her forties with Graves' ophthalmopathy.

At least ten counts were recorded for this clonotype. J is TRBJ2-1 and V is TRBV3-1; 12 positions match TRBD2. V lost 4 bases, J lost 6 bases, and 7 bases stayed unmatched. The CDR3 runs 16 residues. Looked up from germline, CDR1 is LGHDT and CDR2 is YNNKEL (reference sequence). This CDR3 reads CASSRATSGRGNEQFF. CDR3 bases: TGTGCCAGCAGCCGGGCGACTAGCGGGAGAGGCAATGAGCAGTTCTTC.

This rearrangement joins TRBV13 to TRBJ2-5; possibly TRBD2 for D (7 bases). CDR3 size: 15 residues. Trimming stripped 4 bases from V and 7 bases from J, with 19 bases between. Germline CDR1 PRHDT, CDR2 FYEKMQ (reference sequence). CDR3 bases: TGTGCCAGCAGCTATCGGGACATTTCGGGGGGGACCCAGTACTTC. As protein: CASSYRDISGGTQYF.

This sequence joins TRBV2 and TRBJ2-3; the match to TRBD2 covers 12 bases. Germline V gives CDR1 SNHLY, CDR2 FYNNEI. This CDR3 contains 17 residues. V lost 2 bases to trimming and J lost 0 bases; unmatched junction nucleotides: 3. Here the CDR3 DNA reads TGTGCCAGCAGTGAACCCGGGACTAGCGGGAGCACAGATACGCAGTATTTT. Translating it yields CASSEPGTSGSTDTQYF.

This clonotype has at least ten counts. The chain combines TRBV6-1 with TRBJ2-7; the match to TRBD2 covers 13 bases. The CDR3 sequence is 15 residues long. Losses at the gene ends were 5 bases for V and 5 bases for J; bases not matched to a gene: 6. CDR1 and CDR2 from the germline V gene are MNHNS and SASEGT. In DNA form, the CDR3 reads TGTGCCAGCAGTTACTCACTAGCGGGAGGGCACGAGCAGTACTTC. Encoded protein: CASSYSLAGGHEQYF.

This clonotype came up a few times. Given a much more abundant clone one base away, this may be a read error. The chain joins TRBV7-3 to TRBJ2-3, with a possible D match to TRBD2 (5 bases). Per the germline V gene, CDR1 is SGHTA and CDR2 is FQGTGA. CDR3 length: 16 residues. CDR3 residues: CVSSFGGLAEGDTQYF. CDR3 sequence (DNA): TGTGTCAGCAGCTTTGGCGGCCTAGCTGAGGGAGATACGCAGTATTTT.

This clonotype was detected a few times. V and J are TRBV12-3 or TRBV12-4 and TRBJ2-1, with 9 bases fitting TRBD1. The CDR3 consists of 15 residues. Trimming removed 4 bases from V and 5 bases from J; junction bases left unmatched: 6. CDR3 protein: CASSSTQGAHNEQFF. The CDR3 DNA follows: TGTGCCAGCAGTTCAACACAGGGGGCCCACAATGAGCAGTTCTTC.

This chain joins TRBV2 and TRBJ2-5; the D is unclear. Germline V gene data show CDR1 as SNHLY and CDR2 as FYNNEI. The CDR3 contains 14 residues. The V gene lost 10 bases and the J gene lost 5 bases, with 20 bases spanning the gap. This chain's CDR3 is CATQTTLIRETQYF. The CDR3 region has the DNA TGTGCCACCCAAACTACTCTAATCAGGGAGACCCAGTACTTC.

There are a few counts of this clonotype. The chain joins TRBV7-8 to TRBJ1-6, with TRBD1 as a possible D gene (6 bases). Germline CDR1 and CDR2: SGHVS and FQNEAQ. This CDR3 region has 15 residues. Trimming removed 2 bases at V and 7 bases at J, with 12 bases between. The CDR3 DNA follows: TGTGCCAGCAGCTTAAGCCCGACAGGCAATTCACCCCTCCACTTT. This encodes CASSLSPTGNSPLHF.

The chain uses TRBV2 and TRBJ2-5, with D maybe TRBD1 (5 bases). CDR1 is SNHLY and CDR2 is FYNNEI in the germline V gene. The CDR3 is 13 amino acids. V lost 8 bases and J 5 bases, leaving 15 bases between the germline ends. The chain's CDR3 is CASGAGAVETQYF. In nucleotides, the CDR3 is TGTGCCAGCGGGGCTGGGGCGGTCGAGACCCAGTACTTC.

This clonotype was seen at least ten times. The chain recombines TRBV7-8 with TRBJ2-1; 7 bases match TRBD2. This CDR3 is built from 15 residues. V lost 4 bases and J lost 8; bases outside the gene matches: 11. Germline lookup yields CDR1 SGHVS and CDR2 FQNEAQ. CDR3 protein: CASSSRPGGWYEQFF. CDR3 DNA sequence: TGTGCCAGCAGCTCACGTCCGGGGGGTTGGTATGAGCAGTTCTTC.

CDR3 coding DNA: TGCGCCAGCCTTCTGGGAGCGGGGGCGAGCACCGGGGAGCTGTTTTTT. Translation gives CASLLGAGASTGELFF. The rearrangement joins TRBV10-2 to TRBJ2-2; 8 positions match TRBD2. CDR3 length: 16 amino acids. Trimming removed 8 bases from V and 4 bases from J; junction bases left unmatched: 12. The germline gives CDR1 WSHSY, CDR2 SAAADI.

This clonotype was detected many times. The chain joins TRBV7-2 to TRBJ2-1; TRBD2 matches 7 bases. In germline, CDR1 is SGHTA, CDR2 FQGNSA. The CDR3 is made up of 15 amino acids. V gave up 6 bases and J gave up 10 bases; unmatched junction bases: 15. Here the CDR3 DNA reads TGTGCCAGCAGTTTCAGCGGGGAGCCTATCCGGGAGCAGTTCTTC. It encodes CASSFSGEPIREQFF.

The chain joins TRBV6-2 or TRBV6-3 to TRBJ2-3; TRBD2 matches at 13 bases. The CDR3 consists of 20 residues. Germline V gene data show CDR1 as MNHEY and CDR2 as SVGEGT. J gave up 1 base and V 6 bases, and 16 bases lay outside the gene matches. The CDR3 region is CASRQTSGLAGPRGTDTQYF. In DNA form, the CDR3 reads TGTGCCAGCAGGCAAACTTCGGGACTAGCGGGACCCCGCGGCACAGATACGCAGTATTTT.

This clonotype appeared many times. V gene TRBV3-1 combines with J gene TRBJ2-1; D is uncertain. The CDR3 sequence is 14 residues long. Trimming left V 4 bases short and J 2 bases short, with 9 bases between. The germline V gene has CDR1 LGHDT and CDR2 YNNKEL (reference sequence). CDR3 protein: CASSLSPAYNEQFF. The CDR3 nucleotides are TGTGCCAGCAGCCTTAGTCCCGCCTACAATGAGCAGTTCTTC.

This clonotype was detected a few times. J is TRBJ2-3 and V is TRBV4-1, with 9 bases that match TRBD2. Germline V lookup: CDR1 MGHRA, CDR2 YSYEKL. CDR3 length equals 16 residues. J was trimmed by 1 base and V by 1 base; bases with no gene match: 3. As DNA, the CDR3 is TGCGCCAGCAGCCAAGGACGGACTAGCGGCACAGATACGCAGTATTTT. Translating it yields CASSQGRTSGTDTQYF.

This clonotype has a count of ten or more. The chain employs TRBV3-1 and TRBJ2-1, with D perhaps matching TRBD2 (6 bases). With 4 bases removed from V and 8 bases from J, the gap between germline ends came to 12 bases. Germline CDR1 reads LGHDT; CDR2 reads YNNKEL (reference sequence). This CDR3 region has 13 residues. CDR3 amino acids: CASSLTSWDEQFF. The CDR3 bases are TGTGCCAGCAGCCTGACTAGTTGGGATGAGCAGTTCTTC.

This clonotype was seen repeatedly, ten times or more. This chain uses TRBV7-8 with TRBJ2-5; 14 nucleotides align to TRBD2. The J segment lost 5 bases and the V segment lost 5 bases, leaving 7 bases of the junction unmatched. There are 16 residues in the CDR3. The germline gives CDR1 SGHVS, CDR2 FQNEAQ. CDR3 sequence: CASSTGLAGGRETQYF. CDR3 in DNA: TGTGCCAGCAGCACCGGACTAGCGGGAGGCCGGGAGACCCAGTACTTC.

With respect to this clonotype: This may come from a read error, since a much larger clone is one base off. The chain is built from TRBV5-5 and TRBJ1-5; D is unresolved. Germline V gene data show CDR1 as SGHKS and CDR2 as YYEKEE (reference sequence). This CDR3 region has 14 residues. The CDR3 loop is CANSLAIREQPQHF. The DNA for the CDR3 is TGTGCCAACAGCTTGGCTATCAGAGAACAGCCCCAGCATTTT.